Below, one T cell receptor beta chain is given with its context. The read ends 3 residues before the CDR3 terminus; that terminus is restored from the germline J gene. This sample is part of a study of T cells in women clearing cervical HPV infection. V shed 2 bases and J shed 6 bases, with 10 bases lying between them. Germline V gives CDR1 LNHDA, CDR2 SQIVND (reference sequence). CDR3 length: 13 amino acids. Produced via immunoSEQ multiplex PCR; TCRdb's table is partial and in-frame only. The table lists approximately 20,000 clones. The receptor was isolated from a woman aged 18 to 69 with a cervical HPV16 infection that either progressed to CIN3+ or cleared (not recorded which). The chain couples TRBV19 to TRBJ1-2; D unresolved. The specimen was blood buffy coat. CDR3 DNA, as far as it was read: TGTGCCAGTAGTATACCCCAGGCCCATGGC. It translates to CASSIPQAHG. The whole CDR3 sequence is CASSIPQAHGYTF.